This TCR beta chain was profiled in a study of T cells in Graves' hyperthyroidism and ophthalmopathy. The wider study: Once the initial diagnosis was made, peripheral blood was obtained before any treatment. Overall study results and limits: In the blood, most expanded thyroid clonotypes above 0.001 appeared as well.

Amplified regions were TCR beta CDR3 sequences from RNA transcripts. The TCR CDR3 was amplified in a first-round RT-PCR using the HTBI primer set. From the multiplex PCR reads, TCRdb called clonotypes with MiXCR, one entry per CDR3 protein. The table shows approximately 330,000 distinct CDR3 sequences, with roughly 21% occurring only once. Stable Graves' hyperthyroidism denoted no ophthalmopathy progression over 18 months. The study enrolled patients aged 18 to 65 with newly diagnosed hyperthyroidism of under 2 months' duration. The CDR3 contains 16 residues. With 4 bases clipped from V and 3 bases from J, the junction kept 12 bases outside the gene matches. CDR1 and CDR2 from the germline V gene are MGHRA and YSYEKL. This clonotype was seen repeatedly, ten times or more. The antigen remains undetermined.

Sequencing used blood. The sequence was obtained from a woman between 45 and 60 years old with Graves' hyperthyroidism. The chain carries TRBV4-1 and TRBJ2-7, with 7 bases fitting TRBD2. This CDR3 reads CASSRLGLVPLYEQYF. The CDR3 nucleotides are TGCGCCAGCAGCCGACTCGGACTAGTGCCTCTCTACGAGCAGTACTTC.